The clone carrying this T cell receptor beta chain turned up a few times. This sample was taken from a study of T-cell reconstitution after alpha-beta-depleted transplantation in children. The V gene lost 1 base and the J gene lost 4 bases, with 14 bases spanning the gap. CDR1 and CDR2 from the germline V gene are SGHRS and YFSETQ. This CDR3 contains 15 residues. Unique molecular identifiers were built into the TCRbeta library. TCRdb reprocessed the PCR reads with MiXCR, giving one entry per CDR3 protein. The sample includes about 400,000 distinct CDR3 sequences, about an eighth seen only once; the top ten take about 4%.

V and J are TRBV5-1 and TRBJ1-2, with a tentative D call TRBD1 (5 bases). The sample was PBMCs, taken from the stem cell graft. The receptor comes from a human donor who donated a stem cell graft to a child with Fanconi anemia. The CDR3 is CASSLRGDSGYGYTF. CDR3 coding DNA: TGCGCCAGCAGCTTGAGAGGGGACTCCGGCTATGGCTACACCTTC. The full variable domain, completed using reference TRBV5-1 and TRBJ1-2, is KAGVTQTPRYLIKTRGQQVTLSCSPISGHRSVSWYQQTPGQGLQFLFEYFSETQRNKGNFPGRFSGRQFSNSRSEMNVSTLELGDSALYLCASSLRGDSGYGYTFGSGTRLTVV.